These 8 T cell receptor beta chains came from one sample sequenced in a study of CD8+CD57+ T cells in acquired aplastic anemia (dated by TCRdb to 2016 to 2018). The patients picked for sequencing were ones in whom flow cytometry had shown an expansion of CD8+CD57+ cells. The run used an Illumina HiSeq 2000. Profiling of TCR beta VDJ combinations and CDR3 sequences used genomic DNA as the template. The public reads were run again by TCRdb, first through fastp at Q25 and then through MiXCR, and only productive beta chains were kept. Identical CDR3 protein sequences are pooled into one entry, listed with their most common genes and DNA. This sample is represented by hundreds of thousands of distinct CDR3 sequences; around 30% of them were singletons. Less than 1% of the sample lies in the top ten. Material for sequencing was sorted CD4+, CD8+, or CD8+CD57+ T cells (not recorded which) from PBMCs. Source of these receptors: a human donor with aplastic anemia.

This clonotype was detected ten times or more. V and J are TRBV20-1 and TRBJ1-1, with a tentative D call TRBD1 (5 bases). This CDR3 region has 14 residues. The V and J ends lost 1 base and 4 bases respectively, with 13 bases between them. Germline values: CDR1 DFQATT, CDR2 SNEGSKA (reference sequence). This CDR3 is CSARAGGGSTEAFF. The CDR3 DNA reads TGCAGTGCTAGAGCTGGGGGAGGTAGCACTGAAGCTTTCTTT.

This clonotype has just one count. The gene calls are TRBV25-1 and TRBJ2-1; D ambiguous. CDR1 is MGHDK, CDR2 SYGVNS, per germline. Trimming left V 6 bases short and J 9 bases short, with 18 bases between. This CDR3 is 14 amino acids long. CDR3 nucleotides: TGTGCCAGCAGCCAAGATTCGGTCGGAAGTGAGCAGTTCTTC. It yields the protein CASSQDSVGSEQFF. Together with reference TRBV25-1 and TRBJ2-1, the CDR3 gives the full variable domain: EADIYQTPRYLVIGTGKKITLECSQTMGHDKMYWYQQDPGMELHLIHYSYGVNSTEKGDLSSESTVSRIRTEHFPLTLESARPSHTSQYLCASSQDSVGSEQFFGPGTRLTVL.

This rearrangement joins TRBV26 to TRBJ2-3; the D call TRBD2 from the table was never checked on the DNA. TRBV26 is an annotated pseudogene. The CDR3 spans 15 residues. CDR3 nucleotide sequence: TGTGCCAGCAGCTTGGCTAGCGGGATCACAGATACGCAGTATTTT. Translating gives CASSLASGITDTQYF.

This clonotype was counted only a few times. The rearrangement links TRBV2 to TRBJ2-5; 11 nucleotides agree with TRBD2. From germline, CDR1 is SNHLY and CDR2 FYNNEI. V lost 4 bases to trimming and J lost 2 bases; unmatched junction nucleotides: 9. The CDR3 totals 17 residues. The CDR3: CASSGGLADKWQETQYF. CDR3 DNA: TGTGCCAGCAGTGGGGGACTAGCGGATAAGTGGCAAGAGACCCAGTACTTC.

For this clonotype: One base away lies a much larger clone, so this may be a sequencing read error. The chain recombines TRBV2 with TRBJ1-4; 10 bases map to TRBD1. Germline V gives CDR1 SNHLY, CDR2 FYNNEI. CDR3 length: 14 residues. The chain's CDR3 is CASKPGTGEEKLSF. CDR3 sequence (DNA): TGTGCCAGCAAACCGGGGACAGGGGAGGAAAAACTGTCTTTT.

The chain joins TRBV29-1 to TRBJ2-7; 7 nucleotides agree with TRBD1. V trimming: 6 bases; J trimming: 0 bases; junction bases outside the gene matches: 5. The germline CDR1 and CDR2 sequences are SQVTM and ANQGSEA. The CDR3 is 13 residues long. The CDR3 nucleotides read TGCAGCGTACAACAGGGGAGCTCCTACGAGCAGTACTTC. Protein sequence: CSVQQGSSYEQYF.

On this clonotype: A much larger clonotype is one base distant, so this may be a read error. V and J are TRBV20-1 and TRBJ1-5, with a tentative D call TRBD1 (6 bases). The germline CDR1 and CDR2 sequences are DFQATT and SNEGSKA (reference sequence). The CDR3 spans 12 residues. The V gene lost 3 bases and the J gene lost 9 bases, with 12 bases spanning the gap. This CDR3 is CSARTGRRPQHF. The CDR3 region has the DNA TGCAGTGCTAGGACAGGCCGTCGGCCCCAGCATTTT.

This clonotype showed up many times. This rearrangement joins TRBV10-2 to TRBJ1-5; no reliable D call. Trimming stripped 0 bases from V and 3 bases from J, with 18 bases between. The CDR3 runs 18 residues. Per the germline V gene, CDR1 is WSHSY and CDR2 is SAAADI. Here the CDR3 reads CASSESNSPSAHNQPQHF. As DNA, the CDR3 is TGCGCCAGCAGTGAGTCGAATTCACCGTCGGCCCACAATCAGCCCCAGCATTTT.